The entry below gives a single T cell receptor (beta chain) sequence along with its context. The target antigen is unknown. Genomic DNA in an amount of approximately 2 micrograms was extracted from cryopreserved PBMCs and used for the preparation of TCR beta libraries. V lost 5 bases and J lost 2, with 15 bases in between. Germline V gives CDR1 MNHNS, CDR2 SASEGT. This CDR3 is 15 amino acids long. Repertoires were generated with immunoSEQ multiplex PCR, while TCRdb's copy carries only in-frame clones and drops some. This table holds 70,000 to 80,000 clones, around four fifths found once. This sample was taken from a study of cytotoxic CD8 clonotypes in ibrutinib-treated CLL. Overall study findings and caveats: A rise in clonality was seen at ibrutinib response, and a fall back toward baseline was seen at progression. The study found public clonotypes uncommon, contracting or stable on treatment.

The TCR sequence derives from a human donor with chronic lymphocytic leukemia. Sequencing was performed on PBMCs, taken after 24 months of ibrutinib treatment. The chain carries TRBV6-1 and TRBJ1-1, with D uncertain. This CDR3 is CASSKRARENTEAFF. For the CDR3, the DNA is TGTGCCAGCAGTAAAAGGGCCAGAGAAAACACTGAAGCTTTCTTT.